This T cell receptor beta chain was retrieved from a study of regulatory T cells in long-lasting Graves disease. The overall study: In persistent Graves' disease, antithyroid drugs had been taken for over 5 years and TSH receptor antibodies stayed positive.

The time point was: persistent/refractory GD, antithyroid drugs over 5 years with positive TRAb. Extracted RNA from PBMCs served as the source of the TCR library. Relying on iRepertoire HTBI primers and Arm-PCR of CDR3 regions, the team built TCR beta libraries. In TCRdb, the multiplex PCR reads were re-called with MiXCR into one record per CDR3 protein. Of around 460,000 distinct CDR3 sequences listed, roughly 21% were seen once; the top ten hold roughly 7.7%. Study results and caveats: The sample size was small, and this may have reduced accuracy.

Regarding this clonotype: Its antigen is still unknown.

The sequence came from a female donor with Graves disease. The source was peripheral blood mononuclear cells (PBMCs), collected when the disease was refractory, from a patient treated with antithyroid drugs.

The CDR3 sequence: CASSQYGTGTITF. DNA of the CDR3: TGTGCCAGCAGTCAATACGGGACAGGGACGATCACCTTC. The chain couples TRBV6-4 to TRBJ1-2; 9 positions agree with TRBD1. V lost 5 bases to trimming and J lost 13 bases; unmatched junction nucleotides: 11. From germline, CDR1 is MRHNA and CDR2 SNTAGT. The CDR3 is made up of 13 amino acids.